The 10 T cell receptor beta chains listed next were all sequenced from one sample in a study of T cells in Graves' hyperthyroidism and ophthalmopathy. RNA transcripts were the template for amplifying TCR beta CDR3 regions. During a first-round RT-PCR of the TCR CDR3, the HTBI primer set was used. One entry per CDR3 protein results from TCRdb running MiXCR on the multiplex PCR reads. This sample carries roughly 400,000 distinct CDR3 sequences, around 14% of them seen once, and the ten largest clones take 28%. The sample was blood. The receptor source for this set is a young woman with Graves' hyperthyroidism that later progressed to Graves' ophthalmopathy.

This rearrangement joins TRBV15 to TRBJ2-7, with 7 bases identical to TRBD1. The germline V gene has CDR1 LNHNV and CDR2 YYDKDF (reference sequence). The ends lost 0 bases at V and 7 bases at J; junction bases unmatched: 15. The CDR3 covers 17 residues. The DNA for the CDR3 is TGTGCCACCAGCAGAGATTTGGTCAGACAGGGAGCACGAGAGCAGTACTTC. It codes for CATSRDLVRQGAREQYF.

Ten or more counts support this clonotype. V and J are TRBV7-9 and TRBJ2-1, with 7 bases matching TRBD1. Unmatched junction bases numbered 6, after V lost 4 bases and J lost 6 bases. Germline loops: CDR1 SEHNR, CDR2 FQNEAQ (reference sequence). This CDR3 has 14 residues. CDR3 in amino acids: CASSSPAGGNEQFF. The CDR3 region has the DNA TGTGCCAGCAGCTCGCCGGCAGGGGGCAATGAGCAGTTCTTC.

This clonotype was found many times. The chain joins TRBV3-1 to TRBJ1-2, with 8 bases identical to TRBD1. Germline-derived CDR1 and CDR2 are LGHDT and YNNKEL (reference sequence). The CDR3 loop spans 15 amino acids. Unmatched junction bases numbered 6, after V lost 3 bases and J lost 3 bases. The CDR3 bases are TGTGCCAGCAGCCATACGACAGGGGCCGACTATGGCTACACCTTC. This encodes CASSHTTGADYGYTF.

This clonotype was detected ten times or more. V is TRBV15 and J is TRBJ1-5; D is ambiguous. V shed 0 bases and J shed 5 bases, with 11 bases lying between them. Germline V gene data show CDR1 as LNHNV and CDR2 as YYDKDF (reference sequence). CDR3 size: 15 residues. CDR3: CATSRDGSPDQPQHF. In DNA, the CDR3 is TGTGCCACCAGCAGAGATGGGTCTCCTGATCAGCCCCAGCATTTT.

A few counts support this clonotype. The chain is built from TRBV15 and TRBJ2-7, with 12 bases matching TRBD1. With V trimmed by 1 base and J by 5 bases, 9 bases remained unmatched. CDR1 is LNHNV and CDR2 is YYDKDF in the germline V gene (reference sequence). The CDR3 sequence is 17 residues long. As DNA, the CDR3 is TGTGCCACCAGCAGAGGGGACAGGGGGCGGGAATCCCACGAGCAGTACTTC. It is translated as CATSRGDRGRESHEQYF.

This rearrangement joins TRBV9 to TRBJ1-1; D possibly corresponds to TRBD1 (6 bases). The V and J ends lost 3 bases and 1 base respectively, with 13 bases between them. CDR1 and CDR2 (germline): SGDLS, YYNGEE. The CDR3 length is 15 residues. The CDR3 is CASSADPGQNTEAFF. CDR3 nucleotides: TGTGCCAGCAGCGCAGACCCGGGACAGAACACTGAAGCTTTCTTT.

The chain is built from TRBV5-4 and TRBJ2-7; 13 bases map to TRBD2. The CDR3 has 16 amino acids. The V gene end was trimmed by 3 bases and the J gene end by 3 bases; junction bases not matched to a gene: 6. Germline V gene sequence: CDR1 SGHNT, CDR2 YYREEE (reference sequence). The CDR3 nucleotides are TGTGCCAGCAGCTCCCCCGGGACTAGCGGGATCTACGAGCAGTACTTC. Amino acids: CASSSPGTSGIYEQYF.

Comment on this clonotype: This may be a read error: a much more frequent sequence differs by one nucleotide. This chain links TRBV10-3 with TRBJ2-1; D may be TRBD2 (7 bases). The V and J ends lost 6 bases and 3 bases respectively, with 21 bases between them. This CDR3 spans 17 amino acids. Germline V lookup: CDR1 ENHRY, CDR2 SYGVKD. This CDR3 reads CAISGGVRGAIYNEQFF. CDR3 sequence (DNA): TGTGCCATCAGCGGCGGAGTCCGGGGGGCCATCTACAATGAGCAGTTCTTC.

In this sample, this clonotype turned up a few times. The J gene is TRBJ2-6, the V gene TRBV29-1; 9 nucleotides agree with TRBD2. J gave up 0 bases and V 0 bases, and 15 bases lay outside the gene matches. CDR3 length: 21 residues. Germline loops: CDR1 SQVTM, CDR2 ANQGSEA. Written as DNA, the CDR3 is TGCAGCGTTGAAGATCGAGCCAGCGGGAGGAGGAGGAGCTCTGGGGCCAACGTCCTGACTTTC. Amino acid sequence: CSVEDRASGRRRSSGANVLTF. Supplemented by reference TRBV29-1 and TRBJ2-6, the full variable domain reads SAVISQKPSRDICQRGTSLTIQCQVDSQVTMMFWYRQQPGQSLTLIATANQGSEATYESGFVIDKFPISRPNLTFSTLTVSNMSPEDSSIYLCSVEDRASGRRRSSGANVLTFGAGSRLTVL.

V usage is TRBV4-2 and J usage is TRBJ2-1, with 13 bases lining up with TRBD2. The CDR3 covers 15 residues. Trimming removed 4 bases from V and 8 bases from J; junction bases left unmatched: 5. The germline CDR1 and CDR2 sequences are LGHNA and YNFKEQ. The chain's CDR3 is CASSPRTSGSYEQFF. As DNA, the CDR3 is TGTGCCAGCAGCCCACGGACTAGCGGGAGTTATGAGCAGTTCTTC.